The 12 T cell receptor beta chains below were found in one sample sequenced in a study of T cell responses to AZD1222 COVID-19 vaccine. TCRdb's copy holds only in-frame clones and misses some; the assay was immunoSEQ multiplex PCR. The sample has roughly 80,000 clones, around nine tenths seen once. The sample was peripheral blood, taken on day 0 of MenACWY control vaccination. These receptors all come from an adult in good health.

The V call is TRBV30, the J call TRBJ1-2; 8 nucleotides line up with TRBD1. V lost 5 bases and J lost 8; bases outside the gene matches: 10. The germline gives CDR1 GTSNPN, CDR2 SVGIG (reference sequence). This CDR3 has 13 amino acids. CDR3: CAWRTQGAGGYTF. The CDR3 nucleotides are TGTGCCTGGCGTACTCAGGGGGCGGGCGGCTACACCTTC. Full variable domain (missing parts from reference TRBV30 and TRBJ1-2): SQTIHQWPATLVQPVGSPLSLECTVEGTSNPNLYWYRQAAGRGLQLLFYSVGIGQISSEVPQNLSASRPQDRQFILSSKKLLLSDSGFYLCAWRTQGAGGYTFGSGTRLTVV.

V and J are TRBV19 and TRBJ2-2; D assignment may be TRBD1 or TRBD2 (5 bases each). This CDR3 contains 18 residues. From germline, CDR1 is LNHDA and CDR2 SQIVND (reference sequence). Deletions cut 4 bases from V and 8 bases from J, with 26 bases between. CDR3 protein: CASSTSGGSGELMGELFF. DNA of the CDR3: TGTGCCAGTAGTACCAGTGGGGGATCCGGCGAACTTATGGGGGAGCTGTTTTTT.

The chain employs TRBV27 and TRBJ2-7, with D unresolved. Germline lookup yields CDR1 MNHEY and CDR2 SMNVEV (reference sequence). This CDR3 region has 11 residues. Trimming shortened V by 4 bases and J by 2 bases, and 3 bases separated the two germline ends. As DNA, the CDR3 is TGTGCCAGCAGTTCGACCTACGAGCAGTACTTC. Translation: CASSSTYEQYF.

The chain recombines TRBV7-9 with TRBJ1-5; D may be TRBD1 (5 bases). Trimming pared 4 bases from V and 7 bases from J, leaving 17 bases between. Germline CDR1 SEHNR, CDR2 FQNEAQ (reference sequence). The CDR3 has 15 amino acids. CDR3 region: CASSSFPQGRQPQHF. CDR3 in DNA: TGTGCCAGCAGCTCCTTCCCCCAGGGACGCCAGCCCCAGCATTTT.

The chain employs TRBV4-1 and TRBJ1-5; no clear D gene. CDR1 and CDR2 from the germline V gene are MGHRA and YSYEKL. Trimming took 0 bases from V and 7 from J, leaving 7 bases between them. The CDR3 is 13 amino acids. This chain's CDR3 is CASSQDRPQPQHF. The DNA of the CDR3 is TGCGCCAGCAGCCAAGACAGGCCCCAGCCCCAGCATTTT.

The chain is built from TRBV28 and TRBJ1-1; D perhaps matches TRBD1 (5 bases). Germline V lookup: CDR1 MDHEN, CDR2 SYDVKM. This CDR3 is 15 amino acids long. V was cut by 6 bases and J by 1 base, with 15 bases left in between. CDR3 coding DNA: TGTGCCAGCAGCTGGGAGGGGAGGGGGAACACTGAAGCTTTCTTT. It specifies CASSWEGRGNTEAFF.

The chain is built from TRBV7-8 and TRBJ2-7; TRBD1 matches 10 bases. This CDR3 spans 14 amino acids. After removal of 5 bases from V and 4 bases from J, the junction contained 5 bases not matched to a gene. Germline CDR1 SGHVS, CDR2 FQNEAQ. The CDR3 DNA sequence: TGTGCCAGCAGCCGAGGACAGGGGGGTTACGAGCAGTACTTC. It yields the protein CASSRGQGGYEQYF.

The rearrangement joins TRBV19 to TRBJ2-7; 9 nucleotides align to TRBD1. Germline CDR1 reads LNHDA; CDR2 reads SQIVND (reference sequence). The CDR3 extends over 15 amino acids. J gave up 0 bases and V 4 bases, and 4 bases lay outside the gene matches. Here the CDR3 DNA reads TGTGCCAGTAGTACGATACAGGGGGCCTCCTACGAGCAGTACTTC. Translating gives CASSTIQGASYEQYF.

For the CDR3, the DNA is TGTGCCAGTAGTCTTGGGGAAGAGACCCAGTACTTC. Translated, it gives CASSLGEETQYF. The chain has TRBV19 and TRBJ2-5; D is undetermined. V was pared by 5 bases and J by 3 bases, with 7 bases between. The CDR3 is made up of 12 amino acids. Per the germline V gene, CDR1 is LNHDA and CDR2 is SQIVND (reference sequence).

This rearrangement joins TRBV4-3 to TRBJ2-7; D is undetermined. This CDR3 has 14 residues. Trimming removed 1 base from V and 2 bases from J, with 9 bases in between. Germline CDR1 reads LGHNA; CDR2 reads YSLEER. CDR3 nucleotides: TGCGCCAGCAGCCAAGTCTCAGCCACCTACGAGCAGTACTTC. Protein: CASSQVSATYEQYF.

V gene TRBV2 combines with J gene TRBJ1-5; weak D call: TRBD1 (6 bases). The germline gives CDR1 SNHLY, CDR2 FYNNEI. V dropped 7 bases and J dropped 5 bases, with 9 bases sitting between them. The length of the CDR3 is 12 residues. In DNA, the CDR3 is TGTGCCAGCAACAGGGATGATCAGCCCCAGCATTTT. It translates to CASNRDDQPQHF.

This clone has just a few counts. The gene calls are TRBV9 and TRBJ2-5; 7 positions match TRBD2. Per germline, CDR1 SGDLS and CDR2 YYNGEE. V lost 4 bases and J lost 0; bases outside the gene matches: 6. The CDR3 has 15 amino acids. CDR3 sequence (DNA): TGTGCCAGCAGCTTTACGCGGGGGAACCAAGAGACCCAGTACTTC. Residues: CASSFTRGNQETQYF.